This T cell receptor beta chain comes out of a study of T cells in Graves' hyperthyroidism and ophthalmopathy. Study-wide points: Expanded thyroid clonotypes (above 0.001) were mostly also found in blood. Model output signaled ophthalmopathy a median approximately 6 months ahead of onset.

Graves' hyperthyroidism qualified as stable when ophthalmopathy did not progress within 18 months. Amplification yielded TCR beta CDR3 regions, with RNA transcripts as the source. The HTBI primer set drove a first-round RT-PCR of the TCR CDR3. MiXCR, run by TCRdb on the multiplex PCR reads, gives a single entry per CDR3 protein. The table lists about 690,000 distinct CDR3 sequences, approximately 15% of them singletons. Trimming pared 5 bases from V and 0 bases from J, leaving 14 bases between. CDR1 is MDHEN and CDR2 is SYDVKM in the germline V gene. This CDR3 comprises 16 residues. Points on this clonotype: Its antigen is currently unknown.

This chain links TRBV28 with TRBJ1-3, with D possibly being TRBD1 (6 bases). The TCR originated in a man in his fifties with Graves' hyperthyroidism. Sequenced: blood. The CDR3 nucleotides are TGTGCCAGCAGTCCAGGGACACGGACCTCTGGAAACACCATATATTTT. Its protein is CASSPGTRTSGNTIYF.